Shown below are 24 T cell receptor beta chains from a single sample sequenced in a study of blood T cell repertoires in COVID-19. The data were produced by immunoSEQ multiplex PCR, yet TCRdb's version contains in-frame clones alone and is incomplete. Of roughly 240,000 clones in the sample, 75% to 85% were seen once. Sequenced sample: peripheral blood. The source is a man aged 45-65 years with COVID-19, enrolled during active disease.

The table lists this clone with a few counts. The chain joins TRBV5-4 to TRBJ2-5; possible D gene TRBD2, 6 bases. CDR3 size: 16 residues. Germline-derived CDR1 and CDR2 are SGHNT and YYREEE (reference sequence). Trimming stripped 3 bases from V and 4 bases from J, with 19 bases between. CDR3 nucleotide sequence: TGTGCCAGCAGCTCGGGTGGGACTCCCCTCTTAGAGACCCAGTACTTC. It is translated as CASSSGGTPLLETQYF.

The chain has TRBV9 and TRBJ1-2; 7 nucleotides line up with TRBD1. The V segment lost 3 bases and the J segment 3 bases; nucleotides outside the gene matches: 2. The CDR3 consists of 13 residues. From germline, CDR1 is SGDLS and CDR2 YYNGEE. The CDR3 protein is CASSEGTDYGYTF. Here the CDR3 DNA reads TGTGCCAGCAGCGAAGGGACAGACTATGGCTACACCTTC. Drawing the rest from reference TRBV9 and TRBJ1-2, the complete variable domain is DSGVTQTPKHLITATGQRVTLRCSPRSGDLSVYWYQQSLDQGLQFLIQYYNGEERAKGNILERFSAQQFPDLHSELNLSSLELGDSALYFCASSEGTDYGYTFGSGTRLTVV.

The chain recombines TRBV24-1 with TRBJ1-5; 7 bases match TRBD1. Germline V lookup: CDR1 KGHDR, CDR2 SFDVKD. Trimming removed 9 bases from V and 6 bases from J; junction bases left unmatched: 4. The CDR3 has 12 residues. CDR3 loop: CATGQGGQPQHF. The CDR3 DNA follows: TGTGCCACCGGGCAGGGGGGTCAGCCCCAGCATTTT.

The chain carries TRBV4-1 and TRBJ1-4; no firm D call. Per germline, CDR1 MGHRA and CDR2 YSYEKL. The ends were cut back, 0 bases at V and 8 bases at J, with 16 bases in the middle. The CDR3 runs 16 residues. The DNA of the CDR3 is TGCGCCAGCAGCCAAGAATGGGCCATGGTTACAGAAAAACTGTTTTTT. Translating gives CASSQEWAMVTEKLFF.

The V gene is TRBV6-1, the J gene TRBJ1-5; unclear D gene. The length of the CDR3 is 12 residues. V lost 3 bases to trimming and J lost 6 bases, with 6 bases between them. Per germline, CDR1 MNHNS and CDR2 SASEGT. CDR3 sequence: CASSDAGQPQHF. The CDR3 bases are TGTGCCAGCAGTGACGCAGGTCAGCCCCAGCATTTT.

The gene calls are TRBV27 and TRBJ2-1; 12 bases match TRBD2. The germline gives CDR1 MNHEY, CDR2 SMNVEV (reference sequence). The CDR3 contains 16 residues. The J segment lost 6 bases and the V segment lost 6 bases, leaving 9 bases of the junction unmatched. In DNA form, the CDR3 reads TGTGCCAGCAGCCTACTTGCTAGCGGGGGGGCCAATGAGCAGTTCTTC. Translating it yields CASSLLASGGANEQFF.

CDR3 protein: CASKGQGNYGYTF. CDR3 DNA: TGTGCCAGCAAAGGACAGGGTAACTATGGCTACACCTTC. The chain is built from TRBV28 and TRBJ1-2, with TRBD1 matching 8 bases. The trim removed 7 bases at V and 1 base at J, leaving 2 bases unmatched. Germline V gene lookup returns CDR1 MDHEN and CDR2 SYDVKM. The CDR3 extends over 13 amino acids.

The chain is built from TRBV4-3 and TRBJ1-3; unclear D gene. The CDR3 contains 18 residues. From germline, CDR1 is LGHNA and CDR2 YSLEER. Trimming stripped 5 bases from V and 0 bases from J, with 20 bases between. CDR3 region: CASSYQLDFLGSGNTIYF. In DNA form, the CDR3 reads TGCGCCAGCAGCTACCAATTGGACTTCCTTGGCTCTGGAAACACCATATATTTT.

The chain links TRBV7-2 to TRBJ2-2; possibly TRBD2 for D (6 bases). The CDR3 length is 15 residues. Deletions cut 5 bases from V and 0 bases from J, with 10 bases between. Germline V lookup: CDR1 SGHTA, CDR2 FQGNSA. CDR3 coding DNA: TGTGCCAGCAGCCCTCGACTAGCGAACACCGGGGAGCTGTTTTTT. Translation: CASSPRLANTGELFF.

CDR3 region: CAISGGEGETQYF. As DNA, the CDR3 is TGTGCCATCAGCGGAGGAGAAGGAGAGACCCAGTACTTC. V usage is TRBV10-3 and J usage is TRBJ2-5, with a possible D match to TRBD2 (5 bases). V gave up 6 bases and J gave up 4 bases, with 12 bases separating them. The CDR3 consists of 13 residues. Germline V CDR1 and CDR2: ENHRY, SYGVKD.

The chain combines TRBV5-4 with TRBJ2-1; tentative D call: TRBD1 (6 bases). Per the germline V gene, CDR1 is SGHNT and CDR2 is YYREEE (reference sequence). Trimming stripped 2 bases from V and 7 bases from J, with 13 bases between. The CDR3 totals 14 residues. The CDR3 sequence is CASSLRTARNEQFF. The CDR3 region has the DNA TGTGCCAGCAGCTTACGGACAGCTAGAAATGAGCAGTTCTTC. Supplemented by reference TRBV5-4 and TRBJ2-1, the full variable domain reads ETGVTQSPTHLIKTRGQQVTLRCSSQSGHNTVSWYQQALGQGPQFIFQYYREEENGRGNFPPRFSGLQFPNYSSELNVNALELDDSALYLCASSLRTARNEQFFGPGTRLTVL.

This CDR3 is CASSPGEYGYTF. CDR3 DNA: TGCGCCAGCAGCCCCGGGGAGTATGGCTACACCTTC. The chain joins TRBV5-1 to TRBJ1-2; D remains ambiguous. Germline values: CDR1 SGHRS, CDR2 YFSETQ. V lost 4 bases and J 5 bases, leaving 9 bases between the germline ends. The CDR3 extends over 12 amino acids.

This clone has just one count. This chain uses TRBV5-1 with TRBJ2-7; 9 bases align to TRBD1. V lost 5 bases, J lost 3 bases, and 6 bases stayed unmatched. The CDR3 spans 14 residues. The germline gives CDR1 SGHRS, CDR2 YFSETQ. CDR3 nucleotides: TGCGCCAGCAGTCCGGGACAGGGTATCTACGAGCAGTACTTC. This codes for CASSPGQGIYEQYF.

The CDR3 region is CASSLLDRGRGFF. The CDR3 DNA is TGTGCCAGCAGTTTATTGGACAGGGGTAGGGGGTTCTTT. This chain links TRBV12-3 or TRBV12-4 with TRBJ1-1; 9 bases match TRBD1. The CDR3 spans 13 residues. Trimming cost V 2 bases and J 14 bases; bases outside gene matches: 9.

This sequence joins TRBV7-9 and TRBJ1-1; D possibly corresponds to TRBD1 (6 bases). The germline V gene has CDR1 SEHNR and CDR2 FQNEAQ (reference sequence). The V gene lost 5 bases and the J gene lost 8 bases, with 12 bases spanning the gap. This CDR3 region has 12 residues. CDR3 coding DNA: TGTGCCAGCAGCAAAACCGGGACAGAAGCTTTCTTT. The encoded protein is CASSKTGTEAFF.

The chain combines TRBV28 with TRBJ2-1, with 9 positions matching TRBD1. V lost 3 bases, J lost 6 bases, and 6 bases stayed unmatched. There are 15 residues in the CDR3. Germline CDR1 reads MDHEN; CDR2 reads SYDVKM. CDR3 amino acids: CASSFQGQGSNEQFF. The DNA for the CDR3 is TGTGCCAGCAGTTTCCAGGGACAGGGAAGCAATGAGCAGTTCTTC.

V is TRBV11-2 and J is TRBJ1-2; the D is unclear. Germline values: CDR1 SGHAT, CDR2 FQNNGV. This CDR3 spans 16 amino acids. Between the trimmed V and J ends, which lost 0 bases and 1 base, there was a span of 12 bases. The CDR3 DNA follows: TGTGCCAGCAGCTTAGAAAGGAGCTACAATAACTATGGCTACACCTTC. The encoded protein is CASSLERSYNNYGYTF.

CDR3 residues: CASSALVGTDTQYF. CDR3 coding DNA: TGTGCCAGCAGCGCGTTGGTGGGCACAGATACGCAGTATTTT. The chain has TRBV5-4 and TRBJ2-3; unclear D gene. CDR1 SGHNT and CDR2 YYREEE come from the germline V gene (reference sequence). There are 14 residues in the CDR3. With 4 bases removed from V and 1 base from J, the gap between germline ends came to 10 bases. The full variable domain, its missing parts supplied by reference TRBV5-4 and TRBJ2-3, is ETGVTQSPTHLIKTRGQQVTLRCSSQSGHNTVSWYQQALGQGPQFIFQYYREEENGRGNFPPRFSGLQFPNYSSELNVNALELDDSALYLCASSALVGTDTQYFGPGTRLTVL.

V usage is TRBV5-6 and J usage is TRBJ2-3; 7 bases agree with TRBD2. Germline values: CDR1 SGHDT, CDR2 YYEEEE. The CDR3 is 16 residues long. Trimming cost V 3 bases and J 4 bases; bases outside gene matches: 11. The CDR3 nucleotides are TGTGCCAGCAGCTATGGAGGCGGGGGTGTCGCAGATACGCAGTATTTT. Its translation is CASSYGGGGVADTQYF.

This chain connects TRBV19 to TRBJ1-2, with a tentative D call TRBD1 (5 bases). The germline V gene has CDR1 LNHDA and CDR2 SQIVND (reference sequence). The CDR3 consists of 13 residues. V lost 10 bases and J lost 2, with 14 bases in between. CDR3 sequence reads: CATQAQGNYGYTF. CDR3 nucleotides: TGTGCCACCCAAGCCCAGGGAAACTATGGCTACACCTTC.

The chain is built from TRBV5-1 and TRBJ2-7; 12 positions match TRBD1. This CDR3 spans 16 amino acids. After removal of 3 bases from V and 7 bases from J, the junction contained 11 bases not matched to a gene. Per germline, CDR1 SGHRS and CDR2 YFSETQ. The CDR3 loop is CASSSPGQGARKEQYF. CDR3 coding DNA: TGCGCCAGCAGCTCTCCGGGACAGGGGGCGCGTAAGGAGCAGTACTTC.

This sequence joins TRBV6-5 and TRBJ1-1; D is uncertain. CDR1 and CDR2 from the germline V gene are MNHEY and SVGAGI. V shed 5 bases and J shed 0 bases, with 10 bases lying between them. The CDR3 consists of 14 residues. The CDR3 loop is CASSLSGVNTEAFF. In nucleotides, the CDR3 is TGTGCCAGCAGTCTCTCAGGTGTGAACACTGAAGCTTTCTTT.

The J gene is TRBJ2-7, the V gene TRBV5-4; 7 bases agree with TRBD1. This CDR3 spans 13 amino acids. Unmatched junction bases numbered 5, after V lost 4 bases and J lost 4 bases. Germline loops: CDR1 SGHNT, CDR2 YYREEE (reference sequence). CDR3 in amino acids: CASSEGQQYEQYF. The CDR3 DNA is TGTGCCAGCAGCGAGGGACAGCAATACGAGCAGTACTTC.

This chain connects TRBV7-9 to TRBJ1-1, with D possibly TRBD1 on 6 matching bases. From germline, CDR1 is SEHNR and CDR2 FQNEAQ (reference sequence). CDR3 length equals 12 residues. V shed 6 bases and J shed 10 bases, with 15 bases lying between them. CDR3 in DNA: TGTGCCAGCAGTCTAACAGGGATTGCAGCTTTCTTT. Its protein product is CASSLTGIAAFF. The variable domain in full, with the rest retrieved from reference TRBV7-9 and TRBJ1-1, is DTGVSQNPRHKITKRGQNVTFRCDPISEHNRLYWYRQTLGQGPEFLTYFQNEAQLEKSRLLSDRFSAERPKGSFSTLEIQRTEQGDSAMYLCASSLTGIAAFFGQGTRLTVV.